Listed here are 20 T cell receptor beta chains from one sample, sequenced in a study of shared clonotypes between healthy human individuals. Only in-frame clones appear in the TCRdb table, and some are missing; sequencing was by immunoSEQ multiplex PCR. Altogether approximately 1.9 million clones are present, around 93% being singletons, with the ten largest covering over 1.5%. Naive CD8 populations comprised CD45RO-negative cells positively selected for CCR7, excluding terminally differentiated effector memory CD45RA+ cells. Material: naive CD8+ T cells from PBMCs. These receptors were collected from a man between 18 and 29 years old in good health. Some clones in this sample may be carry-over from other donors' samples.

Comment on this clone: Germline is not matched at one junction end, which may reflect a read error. CDR3 coding DNA: TGCGCCAGCAGCTTGGGATCTAAGGTCGTCTTC. Its protein product is CASSLGSKVVF. This chain joins TRBV5-1 and TRBJ2-1; no clear D. CDR3 size: 11 residues. The V gene's germline CDR1 is SGHRS and CDR2 YFSETQ. The whole variable domain, filled in from reference TRBV5-1 and TRBJ2-1, reads KAGVTQTPRYLIKTRGQQVTLSCSPISGHRSVSWYQQTPGQGLQFLFEYFSETQRNKGNFPGRFSGRQFSNSRSEMNVSTLELGDSALYLCASSLGSKVVFGPGTRLTVL.

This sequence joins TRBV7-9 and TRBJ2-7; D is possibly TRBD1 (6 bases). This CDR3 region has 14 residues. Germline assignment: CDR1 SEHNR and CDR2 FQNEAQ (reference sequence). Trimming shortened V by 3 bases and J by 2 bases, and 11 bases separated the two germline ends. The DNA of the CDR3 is TGTGCCAGCAGCTTGCCGGGACACCCCTACGAGCAGTACTTC. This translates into CASSLPGHPYEQYF.

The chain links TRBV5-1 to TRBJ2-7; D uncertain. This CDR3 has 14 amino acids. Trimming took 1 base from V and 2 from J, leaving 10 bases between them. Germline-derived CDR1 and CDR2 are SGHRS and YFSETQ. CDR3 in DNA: TGCGCCAGCAGCTTGTCTTACGGACCCTACGAGCAGTACTTC. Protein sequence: CASSLSYGPYEQYF.

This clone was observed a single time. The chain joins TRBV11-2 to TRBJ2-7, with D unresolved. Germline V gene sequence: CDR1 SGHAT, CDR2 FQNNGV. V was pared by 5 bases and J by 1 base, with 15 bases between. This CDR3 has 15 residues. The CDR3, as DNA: TGTGCCAGCAGCCCGTCCCCCTTCAGGTCCTACGAGCAGTACTTC. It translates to CASSPSPFRSYEQYF.

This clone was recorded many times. CDR3 residues: CASSLSPISGNTIYF. CDR3 nucleotide sequence: TGTGCCAGCAGTTTATCCCCCATCTCTGGAAACACCATATATTTT. V is TRBV28 and J is TRBJ1-3; D is ambiguous. The CDR3 is 15 residues long. Trimming shortened V by 1 base and J by 0 bases, and 7 bases separated the two germline ends. Germline V gene data show CDR1 as MDHEN and CDR2 as SYDVKM.

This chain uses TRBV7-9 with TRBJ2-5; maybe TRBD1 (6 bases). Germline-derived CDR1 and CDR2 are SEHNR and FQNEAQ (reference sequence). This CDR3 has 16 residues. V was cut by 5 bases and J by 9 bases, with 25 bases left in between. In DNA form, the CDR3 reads TGTGCCAGCAGCACAGGCCCCAGCACAGGGTCTGGCGCCCAGTACTTC. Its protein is CASSTGPSTGSGAQYF.

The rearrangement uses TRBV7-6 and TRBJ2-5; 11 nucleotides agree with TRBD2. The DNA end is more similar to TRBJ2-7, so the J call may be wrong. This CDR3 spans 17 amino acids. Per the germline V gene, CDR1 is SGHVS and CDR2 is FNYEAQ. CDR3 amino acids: CASSLALLAGDKYEQYF. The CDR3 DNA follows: TGTGCCAGCAGCTTAGCCCTACTAGCGGGAGACAAGTACGAGCAGTACTTC.

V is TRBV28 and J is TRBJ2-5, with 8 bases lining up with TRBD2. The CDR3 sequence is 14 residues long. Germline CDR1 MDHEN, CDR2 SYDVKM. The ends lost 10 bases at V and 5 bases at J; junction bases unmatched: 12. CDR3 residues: CATPAGGYGETQYF. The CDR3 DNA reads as TGTGCCACACCGGCGGGGGGCTACGGGGAGACCCAGTACTTC.

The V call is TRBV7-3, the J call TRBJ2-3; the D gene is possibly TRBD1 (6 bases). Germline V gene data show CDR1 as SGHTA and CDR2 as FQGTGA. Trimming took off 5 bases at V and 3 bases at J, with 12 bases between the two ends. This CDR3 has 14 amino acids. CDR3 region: CASSPTGPTDTQYF. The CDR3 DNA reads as TGTGCCAGCAGCCCGACAGGCCCGACAGATACGCAGTATTTT.

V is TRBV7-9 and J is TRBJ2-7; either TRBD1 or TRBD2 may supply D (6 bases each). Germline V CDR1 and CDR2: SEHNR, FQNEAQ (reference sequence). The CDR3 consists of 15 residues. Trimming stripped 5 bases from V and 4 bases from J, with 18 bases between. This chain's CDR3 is CASSPSGASSYEQYF. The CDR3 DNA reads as TGTGCCAGCAGCCCCTCGGGGGCTAGCAGTTACGAGCAGTACTTC. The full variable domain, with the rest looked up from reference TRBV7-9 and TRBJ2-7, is DTGVSQNPRHKITKRGQNVTFRCDPISEHNRLYWYRQTLGQGPEFLTYFQNEAQLEKSRLLSDRFSAERPKGSFSTLEIQRTEQGDSAMYLCASSPSGASSYEQYFGPGTRLTVT.

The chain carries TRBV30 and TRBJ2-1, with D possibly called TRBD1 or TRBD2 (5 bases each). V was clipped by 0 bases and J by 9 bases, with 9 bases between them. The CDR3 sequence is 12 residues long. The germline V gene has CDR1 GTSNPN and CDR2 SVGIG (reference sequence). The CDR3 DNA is TGTGCCTGGAGTGTGGGACGGATTGAGCAGTTCTTC. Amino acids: CAWSVGRIEQFF.

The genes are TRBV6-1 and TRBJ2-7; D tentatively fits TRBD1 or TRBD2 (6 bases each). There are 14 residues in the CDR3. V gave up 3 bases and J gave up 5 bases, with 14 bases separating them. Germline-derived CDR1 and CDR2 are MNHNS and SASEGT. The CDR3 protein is CASSDPGAHNEQYF. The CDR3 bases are TGTGCCAGCAGTGACCCGGGGGCGCACAACGAGCAGTACTTC.

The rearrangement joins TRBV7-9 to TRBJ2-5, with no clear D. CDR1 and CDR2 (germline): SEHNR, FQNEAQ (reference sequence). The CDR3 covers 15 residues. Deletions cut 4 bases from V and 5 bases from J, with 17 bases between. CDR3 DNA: TGTGCCAGCAGCTCCCACCGGTACCCAGAGGAGACCCAGTACTTC. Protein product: CASSSHRYPEETQYF. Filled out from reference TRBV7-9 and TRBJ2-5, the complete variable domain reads DTGVSQNPRHKITKRGQNVTFRCDPISEHNRLYWYRQTLGQGPEFLTYFQNEAQLEKSRLLSDRFSAERPKGSFSTLEIQRTEQGDSAMYLCASSSHRYPEETQYFGPGTRLLVL.

DNA of the CDR3: TGTGCCAGCAGCTTAGCAGGGGAGCTACTATACGAGCAGTACTTC. Its protein is CASSLAGELLYEQYF. The rearrangement links TRBV7-9 to TRBJ2-7; D tentatively reads TRBD1 or TRBD2 (5 bases each). This CDR3 spans 15 amino acids. V was shortened by 0 bases and J by 4 bases, with 13 bases between the two germline ends. The germline gives CDR1 SEHNR, CDR2 FQNEAQ (reference sequence).

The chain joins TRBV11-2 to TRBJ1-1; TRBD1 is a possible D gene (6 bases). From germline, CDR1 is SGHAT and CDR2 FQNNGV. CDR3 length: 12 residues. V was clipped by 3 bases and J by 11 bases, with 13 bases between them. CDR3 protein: CASSFLRQDAFF. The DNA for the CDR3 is TGTGCCAGCAGCTTCCTCAGACAGGATGCTTTCTTT.

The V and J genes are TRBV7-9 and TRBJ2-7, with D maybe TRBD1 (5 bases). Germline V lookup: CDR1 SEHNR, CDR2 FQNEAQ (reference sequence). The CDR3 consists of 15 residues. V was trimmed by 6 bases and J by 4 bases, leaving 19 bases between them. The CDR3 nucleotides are TGTGCCAGCAGGTTAACAGGCCAGGGTCGGTACGAGCAGTACTTC. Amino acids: CASRLTGQGRYEQYF.

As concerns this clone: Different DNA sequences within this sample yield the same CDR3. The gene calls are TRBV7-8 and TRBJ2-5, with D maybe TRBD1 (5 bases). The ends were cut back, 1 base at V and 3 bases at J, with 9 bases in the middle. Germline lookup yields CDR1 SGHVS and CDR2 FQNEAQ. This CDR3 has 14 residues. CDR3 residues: CASSLVLGEETQYF. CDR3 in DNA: TGTGCCAGCAGCTTAGTTTTAGGGGAAGAGACCCAGTACTTC.

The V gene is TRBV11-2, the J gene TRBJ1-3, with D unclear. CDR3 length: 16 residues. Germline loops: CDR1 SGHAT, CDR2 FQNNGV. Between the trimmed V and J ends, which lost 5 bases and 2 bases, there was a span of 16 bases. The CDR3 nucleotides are TGTGCCAGCAGCCTCCCCCGAAGGCAGACTGGAAACACCATATATTTT. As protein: CASSLPRRQTGNTIYF.

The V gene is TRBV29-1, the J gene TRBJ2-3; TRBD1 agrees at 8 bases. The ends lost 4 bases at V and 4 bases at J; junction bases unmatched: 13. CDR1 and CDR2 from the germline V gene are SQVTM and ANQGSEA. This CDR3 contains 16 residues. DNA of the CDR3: TGCAGCGTTGGGCCTGTGCGGACAGGGTCGGCAGATACGCAGTATTTT. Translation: CSVGPVRTGSADTQYF.

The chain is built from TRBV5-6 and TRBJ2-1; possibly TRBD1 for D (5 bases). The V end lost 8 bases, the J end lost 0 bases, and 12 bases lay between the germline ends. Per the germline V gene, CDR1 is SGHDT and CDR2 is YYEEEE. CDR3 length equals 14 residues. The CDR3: CASLGVSSYNEQFF. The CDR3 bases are TGTGCCAGTCTAGGGGTGAGCTCCTACAATGAGCAGTTCTTC.